This T cell receptor (beta chain) stems from a study of monozygotic twins with inflammatory bowel disease. Study-level results: Some repertoire variability may stem from patients' differing immunosuppressive treatments.

UMIs bearing a 6-nucleotide sample barcode were added through template switching. From the 5' RACE reads, TCRdb lists one entry per CDR3 protein and no DNA. The sample data list some 89,000 distinct CDR3 sequences. CDR3 length equals 13 residues. Germline V gives CDR1 MNHNY, CDR2 SVGAGI (reference sequence). As to this clonotype: Its antigen is as yet unknown.

This receptor was taken from a human donor with ulcerative colitis or Crohn's disease, or a healthy co-twin of an affected twin (not recorded which). J is TRBJ2-2 and V is TRBV6-6; TCRdb outputs TRBD1, but without DNA this stays unchecked. The specimen sequenced was blood. CDR3 sequence reads: CATRGPEEGELFF.